These 25 T cell receptor beta chains were all obtained from the same sample, sequenced in a study of vaccination and CD4 T cells after COVID-19. Treatment meaning: approximately 10-day PBMC culture with coronavirus spike peptide pools or control peptides (ViraFEST assay). Scientists ran DNA taken from cultured CD4+ T cells through the Oncomine TCR Beta short-read assay for sequencing. TCRdb called the PCR reads again in MiXCR, with one record for every CDR3 protein. This repertoire shows 15,000 to 20,000 distinct CDR3 sequences, almost 60% found once; its top ten account for about 9.9%. No cognate antigen is known for these TCRs. Sequencing input: CD4+ T cells from blood, cultured in vitro. Receptor source: a human donor who had recovered from COVID-19.

V usage is TRBV9 and J usage is TRBJ2-2, with TRBD2 matching over 11 bases. CDR3 length: 16 amino acids. V trimming: 0 bases; J trimming: 8 bases; junction bases outside the gene matches: 6. Germline V gene sequence: CDR1 SGDLS, CDR2 YYNGEE. The CDR3 nucleotides are TGTGCCAGCAGCGTAGAGGGACTAGCGGTTCCTGGGGAGCTGTTTTTT. Translating gives CASSVEGLAVPGELFF.

This clonotype has a handful of counts. The chain has TRBV7-9 and TRBJ1-3; the D is unclear. Germline CDR1 SEHNR, CDR2 FQNEAQ (reference sequence). Trimming left V 3 bases short and J 0 bases short, with 15 bases between. The CDR3 spans 17 residues. CDR3 protein: CASSLNTALSSGNTIYF. Here the CDR3 DNA reads TGTGCCAGCAGCTTGAACACCGCCCTGAGCTCTGGAAACACCATATATTTT.

This chain joins TRBV7-2 and TRBJ2-1, with TRBD2 identical over 7 bases. With 5 bases clipped from V and 7 bases from J, the junction kept 17 bases outside the gene matches. The length of the CDR3 is 17 residues. Germline assignment: CDR1 SGHTA and CDR2 FQGNSA. In DNA form, the CDR3 reads TGTGCCAGCAGCGCCATGGGTGGGAGGGCCCGGGGAAATGAGCAGTTCTTC. Translation gives CASSAMGGRARGNEQFF.

V usage is TRBV19 and J usage is TRBJ1-5; D is unresolved. CDR1 is LNHDA and CDR2 is SQIVND in the germline V gene (reference sequence). The CDR3 sequence is 14 residues long. The V and J ends lost 0 bases and 11 bases respectively, with 14 bases between them. CDR3 sequence: CASSIDPRLPAQHF. DNA for the CDR3: TGTGCCAGTAGTATAGATCCCCGCCTTCCAGCCCAGCATTTT.

Only a few counts were recorded for this clonotype. The CDR3 protein is CASMGTGNYGYTF. The CDR3 nucleotides are TGTGCCAGCATGGGGACAGGAAACTATGGCTACACCTTC. This chain links TRBV2 with TRBJ1-2; 8 bases line up with TRBD1. The germline CDR1 and CDR2 sequences are SNHLY and FYNNEI. After removal of 7 bases from V and 2 bases from J, the junction contained 3 bases not matched to a gene. This CDR3 is built from 13 residues.

This chain joins TRBV12-3 or TRBV12-4 and TRBJ2-5, with D perhaps TRBD1 (5 bases). The CDR3 runs to 12 residues. V lost 5 bases to trimming and J lost 4 bases, with 8 bases between them. Here the CDR3 reads CASSQGGETQYF. In nucleotides, the CDR3 is TGTGCCAGCAGTCAGGGCGGAGAGACCCAGTACTTC.

V gene TRBV25-1 combines with J gene TRBJ2-5; 9 bases match TRBD1. The CDR3 spans 16 residues. Germline CDR1 is MGHDK and CDR2 is SYGVNS. Trimming at V came to 7 bases and at J to 7 bases, leaving 16 bases not matched to a gene. The CDR3 sequence is CASTPPGQGFSGTQYF. CDR3 DNA sequence: TGTGCCAGCACTCCGCCGGGACAGGGATTTTCGGGGACCCAGTACTTC.

The chain couples TRBV19 to TRBJ1-2; D uncertain. This CDR3 region has 14 residues. Between the trimmed V and J ends, which lost 7 bases and 0 bases, there was a span of 12 bases. Germline V gene data show CDR1 as LNHDA and CDR2 as SQIVND (reference sequence). The DNA for the CDR3 is TGTGCCAGTAAGGCAGCCCCGGCTAACTATGGCTACACCTTC. Protein: CASKAAPANYGYTF.

This chain links TRBV20-1 with TRBJ2-1; 9 nucleotides line up with TRBD2. CDR3 length equals 13 residues. CDR1 is DFQATT, CDR2 SNEGSKA, per germline (reference sequence). Trimming took 6 bases from V and 4 from J; bases not matched to a gene: 4. The CDR3 coding sequence is TGCAGTGCAAGGACTAGCGATTACAATGAGCAGTTCTTC. It encodes CSARTSDYNEQFF.

This chain uses TRBV4-2 with TRBJ1-2, with 8 bases that match TRBD1. J lost 6 bases, V lost 0 bases, and 6 bases had no gene match. Germline V gene lookup returns CDR1 LGHNA and CDR2 YNFKEQ. The CDR3 extends over 15 amino acids. CDR3 sequence: CASSQENRGEDGYTF. The CDR3, as DNA: TGTGCCAGCAGCCAAGAGAACAGGGGGGAGGATGGCTACACCTTC.

V is TRBV20-1 and J is TRBJ1-1; tentatively, D is TRBD1 (6 bases). Trimming removed 0 bases at V and 9 bases at J, with 17 bases between. CDR3 length: 14 residues. CDR1 is DFQATT, CDR2 SNEGSKA, per germline (reference sequence). The DNA of the CDR3 is TGCAGTGCTAGAGAAGGGCACAGGGTGGAACAAGCTTTCTTT. It is translated as CSAREGHRVEQAFF.

In this sample, this clonotype turned up a few times. The V gene is TRBV9, the J gene TRBJ1-1; perhaps TRBD1 as D (6 bases). Deletions cut 0 bases from V and 0 bases from J, with 9 bases between. The germline V gene encodes CDR1 SGDLS and CDR2 YYNGEE. The CDR3 spans 15 residues. The CDR3 here is CASSVEGHMNTEAFF. CDR3 DNA: TGTGCCAGCAGCGTAGAGGGACATATGAACACTGAAGCTTTCTTT.

The V gene is TRBV20-1, the J gene TRBJ1-5, with 7 bases identical to TRBD1. Losses at the gene ends were 5 bases for V and 3 bases for J; bases not matched to a gene: 7. The CDR3 contains 14 residues. Germline V gene data show CDR1 as DFQATT and CDR2 as SNEGSKA (reference sequence). For the CDR3, the DNA is TGCAGTGCTCAATCTGACAGGGACAATCAGCCCCAGCATTTT. It codes for CSAQSDRDNQPQHF.

The chain joins TRBV15 to TRBJ2-1; 9 bases are a match to TRBD2. The CDR3 loop spans 13 amino acids. The germline V gene encodes CDR1 LNHNV and CDR2 YYDKDF (reference sequence). V shed 5 bases, J shed 16 bases, and the junction held 12 bases outside the gene matches. CDR3 region: CATSGLIAGDKFF. The CDR3 bases are TGTGCCACCAGCGGACTAATAGCGGGAGACAAATTCTTC.

The chain couples TRBV6-1 to TRBJ1-6; D not resolved. CDR1 MNHNS and CDR2 SASEGT come from the germline V gene. Trimming took 4 bases from V and 8 from J, leaving 15 bases between them. The CDR3 runs 15 residues. CDR3 sequence: CASSVTWGQDSPLHF. The CDR3 nucleotides are TGTGCCAGCAGTGTGACCTGGGGTCAGGATTCACCCCTCCACTTT.

The chain carries TRBV20-1 and TRBJ2-7; no clear D. The germline V gene has CDR1 DFQATT and CDR2 SNEGSKA (reference sequence). This CDR3 region has 11 residues. Trimming removed 2 bases from V and 5 bases from J, with 7 bases in between. Here the CDR3 DNA reads TGCAGTGCTAGACGGGCCGACGAGCAGTACTTC. Translation: CSARRADEQYF.

V usage is TRBV18 and J usage is TRBJ1-3; no clear D. CDR3 length: 14 amino acids. The germline CDR1 and CDR2 sequences are KGHSH and LQKENI. Trimming removed 3 bases from V and 4 bases from J, with 10 bases in between. The CDR3 reads CASSPGTRGNTIYF. In DNA form, the CDR3 reads TGTGCCAGCTCACCCGGAACCCGGGGAAACACCATATATTTT.

This clonotype appeared a single time. The chain has TRBV4-2 and TRBJ2-5; D uncertain. The V gene lost 8 bases and the J gene lost 2 bases, with 18 bases spanning the gap. The germline CDR1 and CDR2 sequences are LGHNA and YNFKEQ. The CDR3 spans 15 residues. CDR3 sequence: CASSGSAARQETQYF. The CDR3 DNA sequence: TGTGCCAGCTCCGGGTCGGCAGCCCGGCAAGAGACCCAGTACTTC.

The gene calls are TRBV5-1 and TRBJ2-1; unclear D gene. Trimming pared 5 bases from V and 1 base from J, leaving 7 bases between. From germline, CDR1 is SGHRS and CDR2 YFSETQ. This CDR3 has 13 residues. As DNA, the CDR3 is TGCGCCAGCAGTTTTCTATCCTACAATGAGCAGTTCTTC. Translated: CASSFLSYNEQFF.

This clonotype was detected only a few times. The V call is TRBV6-1, the J call TRBJ1-1; D might be TRBD1 (6 bases). This CDR3 is built from 15 residues. V was pared by 2 bases and J by 6 bases, with 16 bases between. Looked up from germline, CDR1 is MNHNS and CDR2 is SASEGT. The DNA for the CDR3 is TGTGCCAGCAGTGAAATGTATGGGGGCCGGGCTGAAGCTTTCTTT. Translation: CASSEMYGGRAEAFF.

The rearrangement joins TRBV7-3 to TRBJ2-5, with a weak D call TRBD2 (5 bases). The CDR3 covers 15 residues. The germline CDR1 and CDR2 sequences are SGHTA and FQGTGA. V was pared by 2 bases and J by 3 bases, with 13 bases between. The CDR3 protein is CASSLEVEAKETQYF. CDR3 bases: TGTGCCAGCAGCTTAGAGGTGGAGGCTAAAGAGACCCAGTACTTC.

The chain employs TRBV11-3 and TRBJ2-2; TRBD2 is a possible D gene (6 bases). Germline CDR1 and CDR2: SGHNT and YENEEA. CDR3 length equals 20 residues. Trimming stripped 5 bases from V and 6 bases from J, with 31 bases between. The CDR3 spells CASSTRRTGTSHWVAGELFF. CDR3 sequence (DNA): TGTGCCAGCAGCACGAGGCGGACCGGGACTTCTCACTGGGTGGCCGGGGAGCTGTTTTTT. The full variable domain, its missing parts supplied by reference TRBV11-3 and TRBJ2-2, is EAGVVQSPRYKIIEKKQPVAFWCNPISGHNTLYWYLQNLGQGPELLIRYENEEAVDDSQLPKDRFSAERLKGVDSTLKIQPAELGDSAVYLCASSTRRTGTSHWVAGELFFGEGSRLTVL.

This rearrangement joins TRBV2 to TRBJ1-1; D gene unclear. V was pared by 4 bases and J by 1 base, with 10 bases between. The CDR3 has 14 residues. CDR1 is SNHLY and CDR2 is FYNNEI in the germline V gene. CDR3 DNA: TGTGCCAGCAGTGGCTCCTTGAGGAACACTGAAGCTTTCTTT. Its translation: CASSGSLRNTEAFF.

In this sample, this clonotype turned up a few times. The rearrangement links TRBV5-4 to TRBJ1-6; TRBD1 is a possible D gene (5 bases). The CDR3 is 15 amino acids. The germline V gene encodes CDR1 SGHNT and CDR2 YYREEE (reference sequence). The V gene lost 0 bases and the J gene lost 9 bases, with 13 bases spanning the gap. CDR3 amino acids: CASSLAGGGPSPLHF. CDR3 coding DNA: TGTGCCAGCAGCTTGGCTGGGGGGGGACCTTCACCCCTCCACTTT.

The J gene is TRBJ2-3, the V gene TRBV9; perhaps D is TRBD1 or TRBD2 (5 bases each). Between the trimmed V and J ends, which lost 2 bases and 4 bases, there was a span of 14 bases. CDR1 is SGDLS, CDR2 YYNGEE, per germline. The CDR3 runs 15 residues. The CDR3 DNA sequence: TGTGCCAGCAGCGTCCGGGACCTCCGGGCAGATACGCAGTATTTT. Residues: CASSVRDLRADTQYF.